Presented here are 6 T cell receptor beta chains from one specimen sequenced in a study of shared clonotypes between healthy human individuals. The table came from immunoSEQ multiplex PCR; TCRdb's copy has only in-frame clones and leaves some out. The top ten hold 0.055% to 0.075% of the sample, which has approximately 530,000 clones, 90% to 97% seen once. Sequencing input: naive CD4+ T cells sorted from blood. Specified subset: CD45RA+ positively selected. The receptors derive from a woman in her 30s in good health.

CDR3 coding DNA: TGTGCCAGCAGTTTAAGCCCCTACAATGAGCAGTTCTTC. Amino acid sequence: CASSLSPYNEQFF. The chain uses TRBV28 and TRBJ2-1; D remains unclear. The CDR3 consists of 13 residues. V was clipped by 2 bases and J by 2 bases, with 4 bases between them. Germline CDR1 is MDHEN and CDR2 is SYDVKM.

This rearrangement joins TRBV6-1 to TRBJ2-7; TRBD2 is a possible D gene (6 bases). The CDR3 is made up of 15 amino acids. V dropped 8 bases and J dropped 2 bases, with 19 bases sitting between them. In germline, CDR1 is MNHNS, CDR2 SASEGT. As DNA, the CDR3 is TGTGCCAGCCACGGGGGAAGGGGACGGACCTACGAGCAGTACTTC. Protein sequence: CASHGGRGRTYEQYF.

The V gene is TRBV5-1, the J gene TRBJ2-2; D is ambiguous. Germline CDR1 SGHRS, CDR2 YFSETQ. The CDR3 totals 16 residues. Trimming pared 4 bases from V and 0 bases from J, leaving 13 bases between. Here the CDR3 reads CASSPQRAANTGELFF. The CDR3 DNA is TGCGCCAGCAGCCCACAAAGGGCGGCGAACACCGGGGAGCTGTTTTTT.

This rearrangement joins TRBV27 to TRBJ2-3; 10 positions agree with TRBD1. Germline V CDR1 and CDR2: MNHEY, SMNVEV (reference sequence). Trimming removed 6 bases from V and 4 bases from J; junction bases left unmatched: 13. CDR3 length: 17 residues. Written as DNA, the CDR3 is TGTGCCAGCAGCCCACGACCGGGACAGGGGAGGCCAGATACGCAGTATTTT. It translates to CASSPRPGQGRPDTQYF.

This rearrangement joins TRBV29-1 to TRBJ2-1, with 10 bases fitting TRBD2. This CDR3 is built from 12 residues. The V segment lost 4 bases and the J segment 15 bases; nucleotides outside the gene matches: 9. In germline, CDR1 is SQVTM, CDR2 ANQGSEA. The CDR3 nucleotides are TGCAGCGTTGTAACTAGCGGGAAACAGCTGTTCTTC. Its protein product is CSVVTSGKQLFF.

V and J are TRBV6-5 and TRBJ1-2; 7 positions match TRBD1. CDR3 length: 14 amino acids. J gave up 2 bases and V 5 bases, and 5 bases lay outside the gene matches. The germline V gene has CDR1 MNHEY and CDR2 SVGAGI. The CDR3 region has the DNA TGTGCCAGCAGTAGACGCAGGGGGAACTATGGCTACACCTTC. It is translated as CASSRRRGNYGYTF.